The clone carrying this T cell receptor beta chain was counted a few times. Its antigen is unidentified. This entry is derived from a study of blood T cells in healthy people across ages. Study-wide results and limits: The lack of PBMC sorting stopped any conclusive naive versus antigen-experienced comparison.

Primers used in a second PCR of about 6 to 11 cycles were a sample-barcoded 5' primer and a J-beta primer mix. Every single cDNA molecule received a tag from a template-switch adaptor with 12 random nucleotides. TCRdb recomputed calls from the 5' RACE reads with MiXCR, one row per CDR3 protein. The sample lists over a million distinct CDR3 sequences, roughly 43% occurring once. Collection of around 10 milliliters of peripheral blood was performed for each donor. Whenever a sample was processed, at least 7 million PBMCs were isolated. The CDR3 covers 16 residues. V lost 5 bases and J lost 4, with 18 bases in between. Germline V CDR1 and CDR2: SGHTA, FQGNSA.

The receptor was derived from a woman in her late teens or twenties in good health. The chain carries TRBV7-2 and TRBJ1-5; possibly TRBD1 for D (6 bases). The sequencing input was blood. CDR3 bases: TGTGCCAGCAGCATACAACAGGGTCTAAGGAATCAGCCCCAGCATTTT. Protein sequence: CASSIQQGLRNQPQHF.